The clone carrying this T cell receptor beta chain has at least ten counts. A TCRbeta library incorporating unique molecular identifiers was prepared. Using its own MiXCR run on the PCR reads, TCRdb lists one record per CDR3 protein. The table lists 170,000 or so distinct CDR3 sequences, roughly 6.8% of them singletons. The data stem from a study of T-cell reconstitution after alpha-beta-depleted transplantation in children. Germline values: CDR1 MNHEY, CDR2 SVGAGI. The CDR3 is 16 residues long. V gave up 0 bases and J gave up 3 bases, with 14 bases separating them. This chain uses TRBV6-5 with TRBJ1-1; D ambiguous. This receptor was identified in a human donor who donated a stem cell graft to a child with Wiskott-Aldrich syndrome. Sample: PBMCs from the stem cell graft donor, taken from the stem cell graft. CDR3 region: CASSYSGSGPDTEAFF. For the CDR3, the DNA is TGTGCCAGCAGTTACTCGGGGAGTGGGCCGGACACTGAAGCTTTCTTT.